The next 22 T cell receptor beta chains were all read from a single sample in a study of blood T cell repertoires in COVID-19. Here immunoSEQ multiplex PCR was the method, and the copy in TCRdb shows in-frame clones only, minus some. Of approximately 220,000 clones in the sample, roughly four fifths were seen once. Sequencing used PBMCs or T cells enriched from blood (not recorded which). The source is a woman aged 40 to 49 who had been exposed to COVID-19.

This clone was seen a few times. The chain joins TRBV18 to TRBJ1-2; TRBD1 agrees at 11 bases. The CDR3 covers 17 residues. The V segment lost 3 bases and the J segment 7 bases; nucleotides outside the gene matches: 13. Germline V gene sequence: CDR1 KGHSH, CDR2 LQKENI. CDR3 sequence (DNA): TGTGCCAGCTCACCCAGTCGGGACAGGGGGTTCCAAGGTGGCTACACCTTC. It specifies CASSPSRDRGFQGGYTF.

The CDR3 sequence: CASSALGYGYTF. The CDR3 nucleotides read TGTGCCAGCAGCGCACTCGGCTATGGCTACACCTTC. The chain employs TRBV9 and TRBJ1-2, with no clear D. This CDR3 is 12 amino acids long. Germline V gene lookup returns CDR1 SGDLS and CDR2 YYNGEE. The germline V and J ends were trimmed by 3 bases and 4 bases, with 7 bases remaining between them.

This clone was counted a few times. V and J are TRBV30 and TRBJ1-2; TRBD1 matches 9 bases. The ends lost 3 bases at V and 8 bases at J; junction bases unmatched: 7. The germline V gene has CDR1 GTSNPN and CDR2 SVGIG (reference sequence). The CDR3 consists of 13 residues. The CDR3 protein is CAWRRDRVGGYTF. For the CDR3, the DNA is TGTGCCTGGAGGAGGGACAGGGTCGGCGGCTACACCTTC.

V and J are TRBV27 and TRBJ1-3; possible D gene TRBD1, 5 bases. Germline lookup yields CDR1 MNHEY and CDR2 SMNVEV (reference sequence). Deletions cut 3 bases from V and 0 bases from J, with 12 bases between. CDR3 length: 16 amino acids. DNA of the CDR3: TGTGCCAGCAGTTTGTACGGGGGATCCTCTGGAAACACCATATATTTT. Its translation: CASSLYGGSSGNTIYF.

J is TRBJ2-7 and V is TRBV6-5; 7 bases are a match to TRBD1. Germline V lookup: CDR1 MNHEY, CDR2 SVGAGI. The V segment lost 3 bases and the J segment 0 bases; nucleotides outside the gene matches: 2. This CDR3 has 14 residues. The CDR3 spells CASSYGQVSYEQYF. The CDR3 bases are TGTGCCAGCAGTTATGGACAGGTCTCCTACGAGCAGTACTTC.

This clone occurred once. The chain joins TRBV6-5 to TRBJ1-2; 9 bases fit TRBD1. CDR3 length equals 13 residues. From germline, CDR1 is MNHEY and CDR2 SVGAGI. Trimming took 9 bases from V and 4 from J; bases not matched to a gene: 6. The CDR3 loop is CASTGGSGYGYTF. Written as DNA, the CDR3 is TGTGCCAGTACAGGGGGCTCCGGCTATGGCTACACCTTC.

V gene TRBV11-2 combines with J gene TRBJ2-7, with a possible D match to TRBD1 (6 bases). The CDR3 sequence is 16 residues long. Trimming pared 3 bases from V and 6 bases from J, leaving 21 bases between. Germline V gene data show CDR1 as SGHAT and CDR2 as FQNNGV. The CDR3: CASSFGQYRQGGEQYF. The CDR3 DNA reads TGTGCCAGCAGCTTCGGGCAGTACCGACAAGGGGGCGAGCAGTACTTC. The entire variable domain, with the rest obtained from reference TRBV11-2 and TRBJ2-7, is as follows: EAGVAQSPRYKIIEKRQSVAFWCNPISGHATLYWYQQILGQGPKLLIQFQNNGVVDDSQLPKDRFSAERLKGVDSTLKIQPAKLEDSAVYLCASSFGQYRQGGEQYFGPGTRLTVT.

The V call is TRBV4-1, the J call TRBJ1-3; D is perhaps TRBD1 (6 bases). The CDR3 is 16 residues long. Germline CDR1 is MGHRA and CDR2 is YSYEKL. Trimming cost V 1 base and J 5 bases, with 15 bases left between them. This CDR3 is CASSQVQGLDRNTIYF. The CDR3 DNA is TGCGCCAGCAGCCAAGTACAGGGCCTCGACAGAAACACCATATATTTT.

The genes are TRBV18 and TRBJ2-7; D gene unclear. V was clipped by 0 bases and J by 7 bases, with 10 bases between them. Germline CDR1 KGHSH, CDR2 LQKENI. The CDR3 totals 13 residues. This CDR3 reads CASSPPGSEEQYF. The CDR3 bases are TGTGCCAGCTCACCACCAGGCTCGGAGGAGCAGTACTTC.

The chain is built from TRBV29-1 and TRBJ1-3, with 7 bases fitting TRBD1. The CDR3 length is 13 residues. The germline V gene encodes CDR1 SQVTM and CDR2 ANQGSEA. Trimming at V came to 5 bases and at J to 2 bases, leaving 3 bases not matched to a gene. In nucleotides, the CDR3 is TGCAGCGTTACCCAGGGGGCTGGAAACACCATATATTTT. Its protein is CSVTQGAGNTIYF.

The chain carries TRBV25-1 and TRBJ1-6; perhaps TRBD1 as D (6 bases). The CDR3 has 12 amino acids. Germline-derived CDR1 and CDR2 are MGHDK and SYGVNS. V lost 1 base to trimming and J lost 15 bases, with 10 bases between them. CDR3 DNA sequence: TGTGCCAGCAGTGAATTTGGGGGACACCTCCACTTT. The encoded protein is CASSEFGGHLHF.

DNA for the CDR3: TGTGCCAGTAGTACCGGGACAGGGTTTATACCCCTCCACTTT. It yields the protein CASSTGTGFIPLHF. V and J are TRBV19 and TRBJ1-6, with 9 nucleotides matching TRBD1. CDR1 and CDR2 from the germline V gene are LNHDA and SQIVND (reference sequence). The CDR3 is made up of 14 amino acids. The V segment lost 4 bases and the J segment 12 bases; nucleotides outside the gene matches: 7.

The chain combines TRBV5-8 with TRBJ1-1; 9 nucleotides align to TRBD1. The CDR3 has 15 residues. V shed 5 bases and J 4 bases; nucleotides not matched to a gene: 9. The germline V gene has CDR1 SGHTS and CDR2 YDEGEE. In nucleotides, the CDR3 is TGTGCCAGCAGAGACACAGGGGGCGCGCGCACTGAAGCTTTCTTT. Translated, it gives CASRDTGGARTEAFF.

The gene calls are TRBV30 and TRBJ1-5; D remains ambiguous. This CDR3 is built from 12 residues. CDR1 and CDR2 (germline): GTSNPN, SVGIG (reference sequence). V lost 0 bases, J lost 11 bases, and 11 bases lay in between. CDR3 sequence: CAWSVAFTAQHF. The DNA of the CDR3 is TGTGCCTGGAGTGTCGCTTTCACGGCCCAGCATTTT.

This chain joins TRBV30 and TRBJ2-1, with 8 positions matching TRBD2. The V gene end was trimmed by 4 bases and the J gene end by 5 bases; junction bases not matched to a gene: 7. The CDR3 covers 14 residues. Germline lookup yields CDR1 GTSNPN and CDR2 SVGIG (reference sequence). The CDR3 coding sequence is TGTGCCTGGACCGCTAGCGGGCTTAACAATGAGCAGTTCTTC. Residues: CAWTASGLNNEQFF.

V gene TRBV14 combines with J gene TRBJ2-6, with a possible D match to TRBD1 (6 bases). Trimming removed 4 bases at V and 1 base at J, with 11 bases between. The germline CDR1 and CDR2 sequences are SGHDN and FVKESK. The CDR3 has 16 amino acids. The CDR3, as DNA: TGTGCCAGCAGCCTCGGGACACCGTCTGGGGCCAACGTCCTGACTTTC. Translation: CASSLGTPSGANVLTF.

This clone was observed a single time. This chain uses TRBV7-2 with TRBJ2-1; D gene uncertain. The ends were cut back, 1 base at V and 4 bases at J, with 11 bases in the middle. This CDR3 spans 15 amino acids. CDR1 is SGHTA, CDR2 FQGNSA, per germline. In DNA, the CDR3 is TGTGCCAGCAGCTTAGATCCAGGATCTTACAATGAGCAGTTCTTC. As protein: CASSLDPGSYNEQFF.

The chain couples TRBV6-4 to TRBJ1-1; 7 positions agree with TRBD1. Germline V gene lookup returns CDR1 MRHNA and CDR2 SNTAGT. The CDR3 is 16 residues long. V lost 6 bases, J lost 0 bases, and 10 bases stayed unmatched. The CDR3 nucleotides are TGTGCCAGCAGAGCAGACACAGGGGCAATGAACACTGAAGCTTTCTTT. Residues: CASRADTGAMNTEAFF.

The genes are TRBV5-1 and TRBJ2-3, with 15 bases identical to TRBD2. Germline CDR1 SGHRS, CDR2 YFSETQ. V gave up 4 bases and J gave up 2 bases; unmatched junction bases: 5. CDR3 length equals 17 residues. CDR3 loop: CASSQGTSGGSTDTQYF. CDR3 in DNA: TGCGCCAGCAGCCAAGGGACTAGCGGGGGGTCCACAGATACGCAGTATTTT.

V usage is TRBV29-1 and J usage is TRBJ2-1; D is ambiguous. Looked up from germline, CDR1 is SQVTM and CDR2 is ANQGSEA. Trimming left V 7 bases short and J 0 bases short, with 13 bases between. CDR3 length equals 14 residues. The CDR3 DNA follows: TGCAGCGGATCCTTATCTAGCTCCTACAATGAGCAGTTCTTC. It translates to CSGSLSSSYNEQFF.

The chain uses TRBV6-5 and TRBJ1-1; D remains unclear. Germline loops: CDR1 MNHEY, CDR2 SVGAGI. This CDR3 contains 14 residues. The V and J ends lost 0 bases and 11 bases respectively, with 16 bases between them. The CDR3 protein is CASSYSYTAEGAFF. The CDR3 nucleotides read TGTGCCAGCAGTTACTCGTATACAGCGGAGGGTGCTTTCTTT.

CDR3 bases: TGTGCCAGCAGCTTGGGCGTTGCCGGGGCCAACGTCCTGACTTTC. Amino acid sequence: CASSLGVAGANVLTF. The rearrangement joins TRBV11-2 to TRBJ2-6; the D is unclear. Germline values: CDR1 SGHAT, CDR2 FQNNGV. V was clipped by 3 bases and J by 4 bases, with 10 bases between them. This CDR3 is built from 15 residues.